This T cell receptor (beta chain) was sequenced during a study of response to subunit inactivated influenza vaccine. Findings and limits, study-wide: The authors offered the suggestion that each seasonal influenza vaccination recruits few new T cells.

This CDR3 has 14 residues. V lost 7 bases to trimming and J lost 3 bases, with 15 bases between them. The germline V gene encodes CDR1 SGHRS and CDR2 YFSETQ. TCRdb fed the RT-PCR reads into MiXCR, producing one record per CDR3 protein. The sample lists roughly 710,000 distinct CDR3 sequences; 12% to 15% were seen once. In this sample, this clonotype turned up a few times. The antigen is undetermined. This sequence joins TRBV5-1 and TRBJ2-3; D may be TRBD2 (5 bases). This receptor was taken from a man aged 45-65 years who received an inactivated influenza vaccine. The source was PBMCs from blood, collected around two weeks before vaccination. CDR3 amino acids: CASLREPGTDTQYF. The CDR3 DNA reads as TGCGCCAGCCTGAGGGAGCCGGGTACAGATACGCAGTATTTT.